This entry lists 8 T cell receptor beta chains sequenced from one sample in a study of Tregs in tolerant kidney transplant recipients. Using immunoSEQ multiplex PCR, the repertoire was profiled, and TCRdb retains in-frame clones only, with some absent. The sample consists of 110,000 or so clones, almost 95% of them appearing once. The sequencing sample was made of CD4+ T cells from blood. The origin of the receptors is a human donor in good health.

CDR3 amino acids: CASSQALLAKSYEQYF. CDR3 nucleotide sequence: TGCGCCAGCAGCCAAGCACTACTAGCCAAATCCTACGAGCAGTACTTC. The chain employs TRBV4-1 and TRBJ2-7; D may be TRBD2 (6 bases). The CDR3 runs 16 residues. In germline, CDR1 is MGHRA, CDR2 YSYEKL. V lost 1 base to trimming and J lost 1 base, with 14 bases between them.

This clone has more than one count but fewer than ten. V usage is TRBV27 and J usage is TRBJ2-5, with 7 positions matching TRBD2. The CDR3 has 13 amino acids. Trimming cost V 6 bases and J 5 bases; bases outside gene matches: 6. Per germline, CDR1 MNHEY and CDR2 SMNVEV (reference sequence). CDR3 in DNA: TGTGCCAGCAGCCGGGAGGCGGGGGAGACCCAGTACTTC. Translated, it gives CASSREAGETQYF.

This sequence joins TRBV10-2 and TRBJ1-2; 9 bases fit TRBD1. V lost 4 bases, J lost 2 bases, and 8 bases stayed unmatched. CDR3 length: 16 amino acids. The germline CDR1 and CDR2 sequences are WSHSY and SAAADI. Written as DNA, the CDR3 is TGCGCCAGCAGTGGGGACTCCGGACAGGGGAACTATGGCTACACCTTC. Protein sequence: CASSGDSGQGNYGYTF.

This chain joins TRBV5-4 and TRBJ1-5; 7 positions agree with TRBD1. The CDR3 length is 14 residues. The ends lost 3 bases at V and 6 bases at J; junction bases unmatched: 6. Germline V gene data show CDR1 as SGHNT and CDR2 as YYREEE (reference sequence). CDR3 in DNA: TGTGCCAGCAGCTCCCGGGACAGTGGTCAGCCCCAGCATTTT. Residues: CASSSRDSGQPQHF.

The CDR3 region is CASSAVGTRGNQPQHF. In DNA form, the CDR3 reads TGTGCCAGCAGTGCTGTGGGGACGAGGGGCAATCAGCCCCAGCATTTT. The gene calls are TRBV2 and TRBJ1-5, with a tentative D call TRBD1 (5 bases). Deletions cut 4 bases from V and 2 bases from J, with 15 bases between. CDR1 SNHLY and CDR2 FYNNEI come from the germline V gene. This CDR3 comprises 16 residues.

CDR3 DNA: TGTGCCAGCAGCTCCTACACCCCGGGGAACTATGGCTACACCTTC. Translating gives CASSSYTPGNYGYTF. V and J are TRBV11-2 and TRBJ1-2; D remains ambiguous. V lost 4 bases, J lost 2 bases, and 14 bases lay in between. Germline CDR1 reads SGHAT; CDR2 reads FQNNGV. CDR3 length: 15 residues.

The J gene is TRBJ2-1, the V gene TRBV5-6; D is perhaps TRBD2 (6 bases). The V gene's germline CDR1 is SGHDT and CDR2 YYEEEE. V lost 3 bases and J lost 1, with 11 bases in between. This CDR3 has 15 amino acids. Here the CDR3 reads CASSSLGRSYNEQFF. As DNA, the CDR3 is TGTGCCAGCAGCTCTCTCGGGAGATCCTACAATGAGCAGTTCTTC.

In DNA form, the CDR3 reads TGTGCCAGCAGCTTAGGCCACTCCCAACACGAGCAGTACTTC. Residues: CASSLGHSQHEQYF. The chain uses TRBV7-9 and TRBJ2-7; D ambiguous. Per germline, CDR1 SEHNR and CDR2 FQNEAQ (reference sequence). This CDR3 has 14 amino acids. V was clipped by 1 base and J by 5 bases, with 12 bases between them.